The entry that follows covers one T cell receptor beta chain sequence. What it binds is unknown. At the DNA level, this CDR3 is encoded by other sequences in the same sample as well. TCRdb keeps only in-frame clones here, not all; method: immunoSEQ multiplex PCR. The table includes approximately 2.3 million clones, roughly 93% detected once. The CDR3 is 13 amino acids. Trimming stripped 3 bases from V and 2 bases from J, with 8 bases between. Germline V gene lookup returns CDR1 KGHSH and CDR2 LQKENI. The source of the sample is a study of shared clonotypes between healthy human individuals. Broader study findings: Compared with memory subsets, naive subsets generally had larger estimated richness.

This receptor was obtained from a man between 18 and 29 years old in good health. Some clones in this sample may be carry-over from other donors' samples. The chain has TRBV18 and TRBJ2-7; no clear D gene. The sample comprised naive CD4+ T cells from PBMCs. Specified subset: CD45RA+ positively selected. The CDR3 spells CASSPGNPYEQYF. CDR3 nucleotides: TGTGCCAGCTCACCGGGGAATCCCTACGAGCAGTACTTC.